The source of this T cell receptor (beta chain) is a study of cytomegalovirus exposure and HLA in healthy donors. V was pared by 7 bases and J by 4 bases, with 14 bases between. The length of the CDR3 is 14 residues. From germline, CDR1 is MDHEN and CDR2 SYDVKM. PCR primers comprised 60 Vbeta and 13 Jbeta primers. Produced via immunoSEQ multiplex PCR; TCRdb's table is partial and in-frame only. The data contain about 160,000 clones, less than 90% of them seen just once; the ten biggest clones take up roughly 2%. The TCR originated in a woman younger than 35 in good health and CMV-seronegative. This chain uses TRBV28 with TRBJ1-5, with a weak D call TRBD1 (6 bases). Sequenced: PBMCs. The CDR3 protein is CASTSGQLNQPQHF. The CDR3 DNA reads as TGTGCCAGCACTTCCGGACAGTTGAATCAGCCCCAGCATTTT. Supplemented by reference TRBV28 and TRBJ1-5, the full variable domain reads DVKVTQSSRYLVKRTGEKVFLECVQDMDHENMFWYRQDPGLGLRLIYFSYDVKMKEKGDIPEGYSVSREKKERFSLILESASTNQTSMYLCASTSGQLNQPQHFGDGTRLSIL.